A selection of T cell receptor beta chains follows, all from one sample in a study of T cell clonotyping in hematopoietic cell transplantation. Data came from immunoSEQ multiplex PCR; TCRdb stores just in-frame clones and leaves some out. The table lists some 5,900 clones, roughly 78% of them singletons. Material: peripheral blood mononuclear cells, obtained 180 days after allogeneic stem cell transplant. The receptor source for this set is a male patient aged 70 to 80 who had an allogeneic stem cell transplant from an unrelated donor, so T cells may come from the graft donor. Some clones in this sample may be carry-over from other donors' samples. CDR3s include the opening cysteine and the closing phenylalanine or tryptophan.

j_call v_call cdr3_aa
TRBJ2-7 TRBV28 CASSPGALSYEQYF
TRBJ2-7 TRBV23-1 CASSQYDRGRRNEQYF
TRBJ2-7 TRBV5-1 CASSSQQGPGEQYF
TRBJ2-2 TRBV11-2 CASSSGTGLTNTGELFF
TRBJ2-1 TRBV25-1 CASSEGGSGLNEQFF
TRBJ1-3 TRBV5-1 CASSIGDTIYF
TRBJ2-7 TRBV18 CASSPQTGVYEQYF
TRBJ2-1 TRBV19 CASSIGLAGDNEQFF
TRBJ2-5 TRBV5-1 CASSLASGNRETQYF
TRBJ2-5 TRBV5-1 CASSLTPGQPQETQYF
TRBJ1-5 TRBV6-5 CASSKRQGWNQPQHF
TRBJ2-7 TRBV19 CASSIAGYEQYF
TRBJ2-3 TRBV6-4 CASSDSMAPSTDTQYF
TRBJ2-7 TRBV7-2 CASSLGTVEQYF
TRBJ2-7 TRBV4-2 CAAGTGHEQYF
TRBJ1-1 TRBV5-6 CASSLTGGNTEAFF
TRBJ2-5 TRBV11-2 CASSLLAGQETQYF
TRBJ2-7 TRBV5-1 CASSLTGTLSSYEQYF
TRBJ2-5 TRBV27 CASRSGRSGSQYF
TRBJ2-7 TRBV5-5 CASSERTDYEQYF
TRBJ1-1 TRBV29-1 CSAEKNTEAFF
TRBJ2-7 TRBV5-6 CASEDRGLAYEQYF
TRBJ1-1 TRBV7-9 CASSEAGDKAFF
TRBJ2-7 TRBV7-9 CASSLEKRGPKF
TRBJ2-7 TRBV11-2 CASSLGASGSSLRQYF
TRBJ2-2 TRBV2 CASSGYRNTGELFF
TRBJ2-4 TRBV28 CASSPPRYRAKNIQYF
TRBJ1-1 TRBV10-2 CASSSPDRLLNTEAFF
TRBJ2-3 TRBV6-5 CASSYSEADTQYF
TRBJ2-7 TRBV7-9 CASSLFGTGYEQYF
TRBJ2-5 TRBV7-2 CASGRRGEETQYF
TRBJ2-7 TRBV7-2 CASSPLGSSYEQYF
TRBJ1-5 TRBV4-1 CASSYVLGETQPQHF
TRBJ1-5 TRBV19 CASSIGPGGNQPQHF
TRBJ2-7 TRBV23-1 CASSQSIAGGDGYEQYF
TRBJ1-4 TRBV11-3 CASSDPPNEKLFF
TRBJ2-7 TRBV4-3 CASSQARETRPYEQYF
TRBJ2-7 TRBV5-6 CASRAQLDYEQYF
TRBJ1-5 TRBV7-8 CASSADPRQPQHF
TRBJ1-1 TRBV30 CAWSGLQINTEAFF
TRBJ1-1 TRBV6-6 CASLGQAPGGAEAFF
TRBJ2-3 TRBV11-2 CASSTRLAATDTQYF
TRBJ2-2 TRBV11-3 CASSLRGATGELFF
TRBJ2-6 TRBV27 CASRDGGSGANVLTF
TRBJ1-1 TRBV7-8 CASRWEGDTEAFF
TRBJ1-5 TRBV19 CASVSVGGYQPQHF